This is a list of T cell receptor beta chains from one sample in a study of response to subunit inactivated influenza vaccine. Using its own MiXCR run on the RT-PCR reads, TCRdb lists one record per CDR3 protein. The data hold 650,000 to 700,000 distinct CDR3 sequences, with around 14% observed a single time. Source: PBMCs from blood, taken about 12 days after vaccination. The receptors come from a man aged 50 to 60 who received an inactivated influenza vaccine. Each CDR3 is given with its conserved first and last residue. A D gene is named only where the DNA matches it firmly. Not all rows give a size; the values are once, few, many and, for expanded clones, a class.

CASSKRMRALAGVSDEQFF | TGTGCCAGCTCTAAGCGCATGAGGGCACTAGCGGGAGTGAGCGATGAGCAGTTCTTC | TRBV6-1 | . | TRBJ2-1 | TRBD2
CASSLEGGDLSEQYF | TGCGCCAGCAGCTTGGAAGGGGGAGACCTGAGCGAGCAGTACTTC | TRBV5-1 | few | TRBJ2-7 | .
CSVEFPRLDNNEQFF | TGCAGCGTTGAATTTCCGAGACTAGATAACAATGAGCAGTTCTTC | TRBV29-1 | many | TRBJ2-1 | .
CASRNGVQAGNTIYF | TGTGCCAGCAGAAATGGCGTTCAGGCTGGAAACACCATATATTTT | TRBV6-1 | . | TRBJ1-3 | .
CASRWERGYEQYF | TGCGCCAGCAGGTGGGAGCGTGGTTACGAGCAGTACTTC | TRBV5-1 | few | TRBJ2-7 | .
CASSLVESSYEQYF | TGCGCCAGCAGCTTGGTGGAAAGCTCCTACGAGCAGTACTTC | TRBV5-1 | many | TRBJ2-7 | .
CAISESNLDTQYF | TGTGCCATCAGTGAGTCGAATTTGGATACGCAGTATTTT | TRBV10-3 | . | TRBJ2-3 | .
CASSLVAGGVDGGYTF | TGCGCCAGCAGCTTGGTGGCAGGGGGCGTCGATGGCGGCTACACCTTC | TRBV5-1 | . | TRBJ1-2 | TRBD1
CASRETRESGTIYF | TGTGCCAGCAGGGAAACCAGGGAATCTGGCACCATATATTTT | TRBV2 | many | TRBJ1-3 | .
CASSPWVGNSAGGELFF | TGTGCCAGCAGCCCCTGGGTTGGGAACTCGGCGGGCGGGGAGCTGTTTTTT | TRBV9 | . | TRBJ2-2 | .
CASSFLDRGQPQHF | TGTGCCAGCAGTTTTTTGGACAGGGGCCAGCCCCAGCATTTT | TRBV12-3/TRBV12-4 | . | TRBJ1-5 | TRBD1
CASSPPTSGSGVYNEQFF | TGTGCCAGCTCACCCCCGACTAGCGGGAGTGGGGTCTACAATGAGCAGTTCTTC | TRBV18 | . | TRBJ2-1 | TRBD2
CASSTARLQGFSYNEQFF | TGTGCCAGCAGCACCGCGCGTTTACAGGGGTTTTCCTACAATGAGCAGTTCTTC | TRBV7-6 | . | TRBJ2-1 | TRBD1
CASSLGSGRSSAEAFF | TGTGCCAGCAGCTTAGGGAGTGGCAGGTCGAGTGCTGAAGCTTTCTTT | TRBV11-2 | few | TRBJ1-1 | .
CASRRGTSGGYEQYF | TGTGCCAGCAGACGCGGGACTAGCGGGGGGTACGAGCAGTACTTC | TRBV6-1 | few | TRBJ2-7 | TRBD2
CSVSWAGNEQYF | TGCAGCGTTAGCTGGGCTGGGAACGAGCAGTACTTC | TRBV29-1 | . | TRBJ2-7 | .
CASSLPEAGVSGELFF | TGTGCCAGCAGCTTACCCGAAGCGGGAGTATCCGGGGAGCTGTTTTTT | TRBV7-2 | few | TRBJ2-2 | TRBD2
CSARDPARSYEQYF | TGCAGTGCTAGAGATCCCGCCAGATCCTACGAGCAGTACTTC | TRBV20-1 | . | TRBJ2-7 | .
CASILGGGGPYEQYF | TGTGCCAGCATCCTTGGTGGGGGGGGCCCTTACGAGCAGTACTTC | TRBV12-3/TRBV12-4 | few | TRBJ2-7 | .
CASSLAGGIMNTEAFF | TGCGCCAGCAGCTTGGCAGGGGGCATTATGAACACTGAAGCTTTCTTT | TRBV5-1 | few | TRBJ1-1 | TRBD1
CASSYLGRANEQYF | TGTGCCAGCAGTTACCTCGGGAGGGCCAACGAGCAGTACTTC | TRBV6-2/TRBV6-3 | few | TRBJ2-7 | TRBD2
CSARGGLSNQPQHF | TGCAGTGCTAGGGGGGGGCTAAGCAATCAGCCCCAGCATTTT | TRBV20-1 | . | TRBJ1-5 | .
CASSADRVGEQYF | TGTGCCAGCAGCGCCGACAGGGTGGGCGAGCAGTACTTC | TRBV11-1 | . | TRBJ2-7 | TRBD1
CASSLNTETGTRGYTF | TGTGCCAGCAGCTTAAATACCGAGACAGGGACCCGTGGCTACACCTTC | TRBV7-9 | few | TRBJ1-2 | TRBD1
CASSPVAGGGTGELFF | TGTGCCAGCAGTCCCGTGGCGGGAGGGGGCACCGGGGAGCTGTTTTTT | TRBV12-3/TRBV12-4 | few | TRBJ2-2 | TRBD2
CASSFRTAGGPHEQYF | TGTGCCAGCAGTTTTAGGACCGCGGGGGGGCCCCACGAGCAGTACTTC | TRBV12-3/TRBV12-4 | few | TRBJ2-7 | TRBD2
CASSLLAGVSGANVLTF | TGTGCCAGCAGTTTACTAGCGGGGGTCTCTGGGGCCAACGTCCTGACTTTC | TRBV28 | few | TRBJ2-6 | TRBD2
CATSRVSGGIQETQYF | TGTGCCACCAGCAGAGTCAGCGGGGGGATCCAAGAGACCCAGTACTTC | TRBV15 | . | TRBJ2-5 | TRBD2
CSVRSTGQLAGYTF | TGCAGCGTTCGATCGACAGGGCAATTGGCGGGCTACACCTTC | TRBV29-1 | many | TRBJ1-2 | TRBD1
CASSPPASGTNIQYF | TGTGCCAGCTCACCACCGGCTAGCGGGACCAACATTCAGTACTTC | TRBV18 | . | TRBJ2-4 | TRBD2
CASSFGGGWTGGTGELFF | TGTGCCAGCAGCTTTGGAGGGGGCTGGACAGGGGGTACCGGGGAGCTGTTTTTT | TRBV5-6 | . | TRBJ2-2 | TRBD1
CASSQDTEGSLDF | TGCGCCAGCAGCCAAGATACGGAGGGCAGCCTGGACTTC | TRBV4-3 | . | TRBJ2-7 | .
CASSDVGQGIETQYF | TGTGCCAGCAGTGATGTCGGTCAGGGAATCGAGACCCAGTACTTC | TRBV25-1 | once | TRBJ2-5 | .
CASSAPRGLSDTQYF | TGTGCCAGCAGTGCGCCCAGGGGGCTTTCAGATACGCAGTATTTT | TRBV12-3/TRBV12-4 | few | TRBJ2-3 | TRBD1
CASSLGSFSGNTIYF | TGTGCCAGCAGCTTGGGCTCTTTCTCTGGAAACACCATATATTTT | TRBV5-6 | . | TRBJ1-3 | .
CAIRGTGVRDEQYF | TGTGCCATCAGGGGGACAGGGGTGAGGGACGAGCAGTACTTC | TRBV10-3 | . | TRBJ2-7 | TRBD1
CASSPGQYQETQYF | TGCGCCAGCAGCCCGGGACAGTACCAAGAGACCCAGTACTTC | TRBV5-1 | few | TRBJ2-5 | TRBD1
CASSPWDTTYEQYF | TGCGCCAGCAGCCCCTGGGACACCACCTACGAGCAGTACTTC | TRBV5-1 | few | TRBJ2-7 | .
CASSPDTNSYEQYF | TGTGCCAGCAGCCCAGACACCAACTCCTACGAGCAGTACTTC | TRBV12-3/TRBV12-4 | . | TRBJ2-7 | .
CASSTNYASYEQYF | TGTGCCAGCAGCACCAACTATGCCTCCTACGAGCAGTACTTC | TRBV11-2 | few | TRBJ2-7 | .
CSAPTSSGRTGDTQYF | TGCAGTGCTCCGACCTCTAGCGGGAGGACTGGGGATACGCAGTATTTT | TRBV20-1 | . | TRBJ2-3 | TRBD2
CASGTHGTEAFF | TGTGCCAGTGGGACACATGGGACTGAAGCTTTCTTT | TRBV5-6 | . | TRBJ1-1 | .